This T cell receptor beta chain was profiled in a study of Graves' ophthalmopathy and Graves' hyperthyroidism. RNA transcripts served as template for amplifying TCR beta CDR3 sequences. In the first round, RT-PCR was carried out with HTBI primers, and a multiplex PCR formed the second round. TCRdb processed the multiplex PCR reads anew with MiXCR; each CDR3 protein has one entry. The sample records some 160,000 distinct CDR3 sequences, 39% being singletons. The V end was cut by 6 bases, the J end by 4 bases, with 9 bases between. Germline CDR1 reads DFQATT; CDR2 reads SNEGSKA (reference sequence). The CDR3 has 11 residues.

This chain uses TRBV20-1 with TRBJ2-5; D call uncertain. Sequences were obtained from peripheral blood. The TCR originated in a man aged 25 to 45 with Graves' ophthalmopathy. This CDR3 is CSANKVETQYF. CDR3 in DNA: TGCAGTGCCAACAAGGTAGAGACCCAGTACTTC.